The sequence of this T cell receptor beta chain was determined in a study of OX40 agonist ivuxolimab in advanced cancers. Across the whole study: Dose-escalation cases comprised hepatocellular carcinoma, melanoma, renal cell or head and neck cancer. The dose-escalation cohort was just under 85% male, with a mean age of around 54 years, ranging roughly 23 to 85.

Study-level results: By week 6 at 0.1 to 3.0 mg/kg, blood CD4+ and CD8+ T cells had expanded clonally.

Points on this clone: Its target is not known.

Germline V CDR1 and CDR2: SQVTM, ANQGSEA. J gave up 3 bases and V 4 bases, and 5 bases lay outside the gene matches. The CDR3 covers 13 residues. Patients with a history of autoimmune disease or on systemic immunosuppression were excluded. Profiling relied on immunoSEQ multiplex PCR, and the TCRdb table lists in-frame clones only, not all of them. The repertoire holds 35,000 to 40,000 clones, with 60% to 85% as singletons. Sequenced material: CD4+ or CD8+ T cells sorted from blood, taken in a trial of the OX40 agonist ivuxolimab. This chain connects TRBV29-1 to TRBJ2-7, with 8 bases identical to TRBD1. The receptor was derived from an adult with an advanced solid tumor such as melanoma, head and neck, liver or kidney cancer. As DNA, the CDR3 is TGCAGCGTTGTCGGGACAGGAATCTACGAGCAGTACTTC. It is translated as CSVVGTGIYEQYF.